This entry features one TCR beta chain sequence. Antigen specificity is unknown. The CDR3 length is 14 residues. CDR1 is MRHNA and CDR2 is SNTAGT in the germline V gene. With 3 bases removed from V and 5 bases from J, the gap between germline ends came to 11 bases. This record belongs to a study of cytomegalovirus exposure and HLA in healthy donors. Study-wide results and limits: The presence/absence work took it that sequencing depth was about the same across donors. Solely CMV serostatus was available to characterize immune exposure. TCR beta V segments were, for the most part, productive about 87% or about 30% of the time in an earlier analysis.

Primers included in the PCR were 60 Vbeta and 13 Jbeta primers. As handled by the study authors: Later, an analysis found tens of millions of unique TCR beta chains, and about 10 million of these were shared. Assay used: immunoSEQ multiplex PCR; TCRdb lists only in-frame clones, some missing. The V and J calls and clone size are taken from that table; D and trimming were inferred from the DNA. Of roughly 60,000 clones listed, roughly 80% are singletons. The material sequenced was PBMCs. This chain links TRBV6-4 with TRBJ2-1; a possible D gene is TRBD1 (6 bases). The receptor was isolated from a woman aged 40-49 years in good health and CMV-seropositive. The CDR3 reads CASSEDRTNNEQFF. The CDR3 nucleotides are TGTGCCAGCAGTGAAGACAGGACGAACAATGAGCAGTTCTTC.